This TCR beta chain emerged from a study of blood T cell repertoires in COVID-19. Looked up from germline, CDR1 is ENHRY and CDR2 is SYGVKD. This CDR3 contains 15 residues. With V trimmed by 9 bases and J by 6 bases, 11 bases remained unmatched. Patients of the Seattle cohort, enrolled during active infection, were followed longitudinally. Only in-frame clones appear in the TCRdb table, and some are missing; sequencing was by immunoSEQ multiplex PCR. The data contain 55,000 to 65,000 clones, approximately 80% of them singletons. This TCR was sampled from a man in his 60s with COVID-19, enrolled during active disease. J is TRBJ2-1 and V is TRBV10-3, with 10 bases lining up with TRBD1. The sequenced material came from peripheral blood. Here the CDR3 reads CAIEQRTGGSNEQFF. The CDR3 bases are TGTGCCATTGAACAACGGACAGGGGGTAGCAATGAGCAGTTCTTC.